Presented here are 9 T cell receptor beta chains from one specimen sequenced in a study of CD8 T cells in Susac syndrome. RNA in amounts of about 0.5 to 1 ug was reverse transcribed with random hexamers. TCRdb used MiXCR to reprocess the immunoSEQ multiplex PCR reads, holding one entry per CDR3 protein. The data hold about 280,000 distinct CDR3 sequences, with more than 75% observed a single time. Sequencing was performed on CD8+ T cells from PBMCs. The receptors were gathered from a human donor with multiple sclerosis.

CDR3 region: CAWSRTGGLNGYTF. In DNA, the CDR3 is TGTGCCTGGAGCCGAACAGGGGGTTTAAATGGCTACACCTTC. The chain uses TRBV30 and TRBJ1-2, with TRBD1 matching 8 bases. The CDR3 totals 14 residues. V gave up 3 bases and J gave up 6 bases; unmatched junction bases: 9. In germline, CDR1 is GTSNPN, CDR2 SVGIG (reference sequence).

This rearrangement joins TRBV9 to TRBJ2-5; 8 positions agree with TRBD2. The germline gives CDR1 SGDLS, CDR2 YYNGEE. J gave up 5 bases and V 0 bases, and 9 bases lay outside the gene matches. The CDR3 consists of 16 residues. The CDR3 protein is CASSVVPSGRLETQYF. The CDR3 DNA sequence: TGTGCCAGCAGCGTAGTACCCAGCGGGAGACTTGAGACCCAGTACTTC.

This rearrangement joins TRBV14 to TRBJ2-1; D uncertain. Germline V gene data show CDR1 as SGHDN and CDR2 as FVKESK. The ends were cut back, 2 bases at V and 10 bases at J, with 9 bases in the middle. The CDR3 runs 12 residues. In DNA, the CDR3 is TGTGCCAGCAGCCAACGCCTACTAGAGCAGTTCTTC. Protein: CASSQRLLEQFF.

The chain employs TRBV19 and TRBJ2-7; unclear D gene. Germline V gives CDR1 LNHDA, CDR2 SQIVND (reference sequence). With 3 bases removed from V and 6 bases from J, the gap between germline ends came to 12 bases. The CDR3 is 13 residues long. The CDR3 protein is CASSIPGRAEQYF. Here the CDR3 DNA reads TGTGCCAGTAGTATTCCCGGCCGGGCCGAGCAGTACTTC.

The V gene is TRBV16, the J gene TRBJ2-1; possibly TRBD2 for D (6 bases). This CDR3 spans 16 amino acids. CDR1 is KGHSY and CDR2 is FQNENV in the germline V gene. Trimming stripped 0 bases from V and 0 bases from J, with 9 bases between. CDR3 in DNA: TGTGCCAGCAGCCAATCTAGCGGAAGCTCCTACAATGAGCAGTTCTTC. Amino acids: CASSQSSGSSYNEQFF.

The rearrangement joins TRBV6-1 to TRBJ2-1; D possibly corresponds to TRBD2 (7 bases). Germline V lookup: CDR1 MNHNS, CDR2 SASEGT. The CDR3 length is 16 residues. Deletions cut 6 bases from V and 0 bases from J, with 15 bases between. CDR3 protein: CASRRGGLPSYNEQFF. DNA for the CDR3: TGTGCCAGCAGGAGGGGGGGGCTCCCCTCCTACAATGAGCAGTTCTTC.

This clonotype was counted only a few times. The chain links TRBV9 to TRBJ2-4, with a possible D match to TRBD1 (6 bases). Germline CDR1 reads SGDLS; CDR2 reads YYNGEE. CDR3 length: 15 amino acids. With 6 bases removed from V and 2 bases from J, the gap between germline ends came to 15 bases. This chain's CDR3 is CASTVGADPKNIQYF. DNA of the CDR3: TGTGCCAGCACCGTGGGGGCGGACCCCAAAAACATTCAGTACTTC.

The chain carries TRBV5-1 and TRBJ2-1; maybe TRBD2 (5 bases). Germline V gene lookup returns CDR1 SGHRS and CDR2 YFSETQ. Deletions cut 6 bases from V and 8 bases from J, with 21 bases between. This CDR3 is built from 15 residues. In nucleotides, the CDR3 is TGCGCCAGCACCTGGCCGTCGGGGAAGGGAGATGAGCAGTTCTTC. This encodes CASTWPSGKGDEQFF.

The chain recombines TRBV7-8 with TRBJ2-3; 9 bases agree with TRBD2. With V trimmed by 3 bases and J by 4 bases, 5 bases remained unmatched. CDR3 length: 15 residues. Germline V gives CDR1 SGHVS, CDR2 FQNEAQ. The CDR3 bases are TGTGCCAGCAGCTTGCTTTTAGCGGGAGCAGATACGCAGTATTTT. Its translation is CASSLLLAGADTQYF.